The rows below give T cell receptor beta chains drawn from one sample of a study of cytomegalovirus exposure and HLA in healthy donors. Sequenced by immunoSEQ multiplex PCR; TCRdb stores in-frame clones only, minus some. The data hold 150,000 to 200,000 clones, with about nine tenths observed a single time. Sequenced: PBMCs. The receptors here all came from a man aged 18 to 35 in good health and CMV-seropositive. The CDR3 runs from the conserved cysteine through the conserved F or W. The D gene is left open where the match is weak. A clone size is listed for some rows: how often the clone was seen (once, few, many), or a class if it is expanded.

J | size | length | V | D | DNA | CDR3
TRBJ2-5 | NA | 14 | TRBV15 | NA | TGTGCCACCAGCAGAGATGGACAGCAAGAGACCCAGTACTTC | CATSRDGQQETQYF
TRBJ2-5 | NA | 14 | TRBV5-1 | NA | TGCGCCAGCAGCTTGTGGGTGGGAGATGAGACCCAGTACTTC | CASSLWVGDETQYF
TRBJ2-5 | NA | 17 | TRBV7-3 | NA | TGTGCCAGCAGCTTAAACCCCCCCTCGGGGGAGCAAGAGACCCAGTACTTC | CASSLNPPSGEQETQYF
TRBJ1-2 | few | 13 | TRBV27 | NA | TGTGCCAGCAGCTCCACTGTGAACTATGGCTACACCTTC | CASSSTVNYGYTF
TRBJ2-7 | NA | 15 | TRBV2 | NA | TGTGCCAGCAGCTCATCTCGTCCAGTATCCTACGAGCAGTACTTC | CASSSSRPVSYEQYF
TRBJ2-2 | NA | 13 | TRBV7-9 | NA | TGTGCCAGCAGCCTGAGCGGGACCGGGGAGCTGTTTTTT | CASSLSGTGELFF
TRBJ1-6 | few | 13 | TRBV27 | TRBD1 | TGTGCCAGCAGTTGGGACAGACATTCACCCCTCCACTTT | CASSWDRHSPLHF
TRBJ2-7 | NA | 12 | TRBV28 | NA | TGTGCCAGCAGTTTGACAGCACGCGAGCAGTACTTC | CASSLTAREQYF
TRBJ1-6 | few | 13 | TRBV19 | NA | TGTGCCAGTAATACAGGCCCCAATTCACCCCTCCACTTT | CASNTGPNSPLHF
TRBJ2-7 | few | 15 | TRBV6-5 | NA | TGTGCCAGCAGTTACTCAGGGGCGGCTTCGTACGAGCAGTACTTC | CASSYSGAASYEQYF
TRBJ2-3 | NA | 15 | TRBV9 | TRBD2 | TGTGCCAGCAGCGAGGGGACTAGCGGCACAGATACGCAGTATTTT | CASSEGTSGTDTQYF